This TCR beta chain was found in a study of identical twins. General study points: Surplus twin overlap in beta out-of-frame sequences was less pronounced.

TCRdb reprocessed the 5' RACE reads via MiXCR and lists one record per CDR3 protein. Counted here are 350,000 to 450,000 distinct CDR3 sequences, around 20% occurring once; the ten biggest clones make up 12%. CDR3 size: 19 residues. V lost 5 bases to trimming and J lost 0 bases; unmatched junction nucleotides: 11. CDR1 is MDHEN, CDR2 SYDVKM, per germline. With regard to this clonotype: Antigen: not known.

The sequenced material came from naive T cells sorted from blood. The rearrangement joins TRBV28 to TRBJ2-3; 13 positions agree with TRBD2. This TCR derives from a man aged 45-65 years in good health. The CDR3 loop is CASSIFTSGRALSTDTQYF. The CDR3 nucleotides read TGTGCCAGCAGTATTTTTACTAGCGGGAGGGCCTTAAGCACAGATACGCAGTATTTT. Looking up the rest from reference TRBV28 and TRBJ2-3 gives the full variable domain: DVKVTQSSRYLVKRTGEKVFLECVQDMDHENMFWYRQDPGLGLRLIYFSYDVKMKEKGDIPEGYSVSREKKERFSLILESASTNQTSMYLCASSIFTSGRALSTDTQYFGPGTRLTVL.